The clone carrying this T cell receptor beta chain was counted many times. Template material for amplifying TCR beta CDR3 regions consisted of RNA transcripts. Primed by the HTBI set, a first-round RT-PCR was run on the TCR CDR3. MiXCR, run by TCRdb on the multiplex PCR reads, gives a single entry per CDR3 protein. The sample carries about 320,000 distinct CDR3 sequences, approximately 17% recorded once. The data were obtained in a study of T cells in Graves' hyperthyroidism and ophthalmopathy. Sequencing was performed on blood. The sequence came from a man aged 30 to 39 with Graves' hyperthyroidism.

This CDR3 is CASSEKTSGDQETQYF. The CDR3 nucleotides are TGTGCCAGCAGTGAAAAGACTAGCGGGGATCAAGAGACCCAGTACTTC. The rearrangement links TRBV9 to TRBJ2-5, with TRBD2 identical over 11 bases. This CDR3 has 16 residues. Germline CDR1 SGDLS, CDR2 YYNGEE. V lost 5 bases, J lost 2 bases, and 8 bases stayed unmatched.